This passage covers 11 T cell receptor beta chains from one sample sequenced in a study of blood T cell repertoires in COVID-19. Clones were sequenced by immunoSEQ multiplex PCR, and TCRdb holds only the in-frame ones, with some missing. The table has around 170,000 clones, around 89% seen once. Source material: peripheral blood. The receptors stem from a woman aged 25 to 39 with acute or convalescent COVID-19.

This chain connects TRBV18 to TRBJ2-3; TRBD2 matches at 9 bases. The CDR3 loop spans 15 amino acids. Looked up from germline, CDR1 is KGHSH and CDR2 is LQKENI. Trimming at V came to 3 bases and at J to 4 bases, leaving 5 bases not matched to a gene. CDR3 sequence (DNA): TGTGCCAGCTCACCCATAGCGGGGGATCCAGATACGCAGTATTTT. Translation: CASSPIAGDPDTQYF.

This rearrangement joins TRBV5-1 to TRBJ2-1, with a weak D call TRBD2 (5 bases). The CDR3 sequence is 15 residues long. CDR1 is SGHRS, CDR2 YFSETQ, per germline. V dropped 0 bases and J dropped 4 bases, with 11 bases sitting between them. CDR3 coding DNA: TGCGCCAGCAGCTTGGCGGGAATTCAGTACAATGAGCAGTTCTTC. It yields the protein CASSLAGIQYNEQFF.

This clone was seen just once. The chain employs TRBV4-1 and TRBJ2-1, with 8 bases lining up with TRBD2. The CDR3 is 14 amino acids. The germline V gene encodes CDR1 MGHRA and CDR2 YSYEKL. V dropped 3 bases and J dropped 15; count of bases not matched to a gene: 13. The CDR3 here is CASSQDPPGLGLFF. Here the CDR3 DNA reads TGCGCCAGCAGCCAGGATCCCCCGGGACTAGGTCTGTTCTTC.

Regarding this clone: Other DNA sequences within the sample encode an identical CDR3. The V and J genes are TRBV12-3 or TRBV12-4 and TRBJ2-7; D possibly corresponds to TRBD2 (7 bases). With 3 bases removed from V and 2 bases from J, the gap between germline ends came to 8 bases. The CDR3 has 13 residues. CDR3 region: CASSLGGPYEQYF. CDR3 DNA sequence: TGTGCCAGCAGTTTGGGGGGGCCCTACGAGCAGTACTTC.

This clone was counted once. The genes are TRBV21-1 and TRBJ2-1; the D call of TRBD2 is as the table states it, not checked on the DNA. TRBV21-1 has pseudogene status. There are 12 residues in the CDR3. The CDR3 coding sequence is TGTGCCCCGGGACTCCGGAGGAATGAGCAGTTCTTC. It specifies CAPGLRRNEQFF.

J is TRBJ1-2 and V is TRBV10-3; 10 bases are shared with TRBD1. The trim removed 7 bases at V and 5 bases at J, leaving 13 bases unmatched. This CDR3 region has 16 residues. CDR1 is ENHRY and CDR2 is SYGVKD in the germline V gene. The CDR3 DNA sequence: TGTGCCATCACTGTGATCCGGGACAGGGGTCTATATGGCTACACCTTC. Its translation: CAITVIRDRGLYGYTF.

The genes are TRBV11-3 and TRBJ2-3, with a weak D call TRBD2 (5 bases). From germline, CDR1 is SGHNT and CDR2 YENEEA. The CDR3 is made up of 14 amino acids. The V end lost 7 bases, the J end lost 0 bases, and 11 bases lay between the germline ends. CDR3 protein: CASTRGSSTDTQYF. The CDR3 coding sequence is TGTGCCAGCACGAGAGGGAGTAGCACAGATACGCAGTATTTT.

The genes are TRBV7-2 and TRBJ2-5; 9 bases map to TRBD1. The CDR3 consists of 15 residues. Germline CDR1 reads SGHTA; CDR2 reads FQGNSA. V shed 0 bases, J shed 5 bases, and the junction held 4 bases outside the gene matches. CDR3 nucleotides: TGTGCCAGCAGCTTAGCCGGGACAGGGTTGGAGACCCAGTACTTC. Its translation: CASSLAGTGLETQYF. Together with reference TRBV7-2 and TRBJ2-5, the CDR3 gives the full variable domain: GAGVSQSPSNKVTEKGKDVELRCDPISGHTALYWYRQSLGQGLEFLIYFQGNSAPDKSGLPSDRFSAERTGGSVSTLTIQRTQQEDSAVYLCASSLAGTGLETQYFGPGTRLLVL.

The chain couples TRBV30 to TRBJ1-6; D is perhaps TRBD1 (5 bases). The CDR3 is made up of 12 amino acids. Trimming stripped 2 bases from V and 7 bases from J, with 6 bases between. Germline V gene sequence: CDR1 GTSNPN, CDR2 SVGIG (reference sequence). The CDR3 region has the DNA TGTGCCTGGAGTCCAGGGAATTCACCCCTCCACTTT. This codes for CAWSPGNSPLHF.

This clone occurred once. CDR3 region: CASSLSIAAYEQYF. The CDR3 nucleotides read TGTGCCAGCAGCTTATCTATAGCGGCCTACGAGCAGTACTTC. The chain has TRBV7-2 and TRBJ2-7, with D maybe TRBD2 (6 bases). The CDR3 is made up of 14 amino acids. CDR1 and CDR2 (germline): SGHTA, FQGNSA. V was clipped by 2 bases and J by 2 bases, with 10 bases between them.

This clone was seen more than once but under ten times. This CDR3 reads CASSLDQNTQYF. The CDR3 region has the DNA TGTGCCAGCAGCTTAGATCAGAATACGCAGTATTTT. The genes are TRBV11-3 and TRBJ2-3; D unresolved. Deletions cut 0 bases from V and 7 bases from J, with 5 bases between. Per germline, CDR1 SGHNT and CDR2 YENEEA. This CDR3 has 12 amino acids.